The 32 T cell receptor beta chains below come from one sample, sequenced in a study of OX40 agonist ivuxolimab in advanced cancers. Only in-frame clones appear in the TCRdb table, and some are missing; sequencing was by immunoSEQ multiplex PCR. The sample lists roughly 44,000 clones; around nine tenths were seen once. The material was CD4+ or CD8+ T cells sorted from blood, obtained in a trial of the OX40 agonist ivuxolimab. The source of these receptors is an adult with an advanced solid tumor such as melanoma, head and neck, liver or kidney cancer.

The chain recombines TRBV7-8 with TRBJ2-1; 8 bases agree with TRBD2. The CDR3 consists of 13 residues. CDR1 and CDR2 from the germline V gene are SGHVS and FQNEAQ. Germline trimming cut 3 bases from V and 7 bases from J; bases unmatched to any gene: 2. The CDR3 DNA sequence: TGTGCCAGCAGCTTCGGACTAGCAAATGAGCAGTTCTTC. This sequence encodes CASSFGLANEQFF.

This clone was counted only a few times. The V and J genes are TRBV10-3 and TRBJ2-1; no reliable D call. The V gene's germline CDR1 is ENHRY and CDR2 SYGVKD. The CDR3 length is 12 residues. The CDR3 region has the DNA TGTGCGCATCTGGACTCCTACAATGAGCAGTTCTTC. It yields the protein CAHLDSYNEQFF.

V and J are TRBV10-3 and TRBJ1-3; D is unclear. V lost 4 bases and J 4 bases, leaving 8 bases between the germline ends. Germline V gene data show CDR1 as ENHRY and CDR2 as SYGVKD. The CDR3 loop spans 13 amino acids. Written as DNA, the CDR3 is TGTGCCATCAGTGCAATAGGGGGAAACACCATATATTTT. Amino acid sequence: CAISAIGGNTIYF.

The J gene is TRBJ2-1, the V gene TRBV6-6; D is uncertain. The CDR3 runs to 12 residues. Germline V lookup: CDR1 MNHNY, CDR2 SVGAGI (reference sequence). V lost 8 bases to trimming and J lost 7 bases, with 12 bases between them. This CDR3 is CASDEADNEQFF. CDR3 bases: TGTGCCAGCGACGAGGCGGATAATGAGCAGTTCTTC.

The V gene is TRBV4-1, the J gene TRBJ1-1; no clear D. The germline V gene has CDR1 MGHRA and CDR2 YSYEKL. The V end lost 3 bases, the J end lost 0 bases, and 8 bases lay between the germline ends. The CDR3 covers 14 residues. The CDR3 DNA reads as TGCGCCAGCAGCCAGAGCGGGATGAACACTGAAGCTTTCTTT. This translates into CASSQSGMNTEAFF.

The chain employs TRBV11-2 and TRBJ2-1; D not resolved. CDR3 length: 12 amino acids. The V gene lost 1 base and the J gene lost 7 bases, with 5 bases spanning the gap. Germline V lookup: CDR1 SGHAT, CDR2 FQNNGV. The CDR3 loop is CASSLVGNEQFF. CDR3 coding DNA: TGTGCCAGCAGCTTAGTGGGTAATGAGCAGTTCTTC.

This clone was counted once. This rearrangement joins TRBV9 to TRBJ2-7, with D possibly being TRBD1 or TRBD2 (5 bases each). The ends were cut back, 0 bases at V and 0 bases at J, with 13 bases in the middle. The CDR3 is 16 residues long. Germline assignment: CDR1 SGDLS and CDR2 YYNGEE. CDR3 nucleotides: TGTGCCAGCAGCGTAGATGGGGGATCGGGCTCCTACGAGCAGTACTTC. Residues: CASSVDGGSGSYEQYF.

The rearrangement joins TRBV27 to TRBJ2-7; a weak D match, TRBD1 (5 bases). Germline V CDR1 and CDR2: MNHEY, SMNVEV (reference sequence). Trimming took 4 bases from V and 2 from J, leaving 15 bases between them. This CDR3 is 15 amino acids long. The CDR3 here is CASSSLAGSPYEQYF. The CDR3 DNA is TGTGCCAGCAGTTCCCTCGCAGGGTCCCCCTACGAGCAGTACTTC.

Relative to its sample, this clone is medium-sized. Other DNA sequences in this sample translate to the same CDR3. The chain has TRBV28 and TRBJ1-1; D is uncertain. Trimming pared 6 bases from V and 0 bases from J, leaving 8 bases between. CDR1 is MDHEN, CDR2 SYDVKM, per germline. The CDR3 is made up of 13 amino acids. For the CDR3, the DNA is TGTGCCAGCAGCGGGGTCATGAACACTGAAGCTTTCTTT. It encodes CASSGVMNTEAFF.

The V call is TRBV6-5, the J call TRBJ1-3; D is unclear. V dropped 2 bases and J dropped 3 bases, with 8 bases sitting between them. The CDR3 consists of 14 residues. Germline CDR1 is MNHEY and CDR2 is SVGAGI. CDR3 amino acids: CASSYEGDGNTIYF. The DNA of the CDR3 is TGTGCCAGCAGTTACGAGGGAGATGGAAACACCATATATTTT.

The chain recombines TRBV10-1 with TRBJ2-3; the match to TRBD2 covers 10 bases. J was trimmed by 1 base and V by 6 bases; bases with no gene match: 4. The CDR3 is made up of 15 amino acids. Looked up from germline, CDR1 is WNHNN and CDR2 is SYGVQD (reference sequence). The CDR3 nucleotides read TGCGCCAGCAGAATTCTAGCGGGAGGCACAGATACGCAGTATTTT. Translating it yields CASRILAGGTDTQYF.

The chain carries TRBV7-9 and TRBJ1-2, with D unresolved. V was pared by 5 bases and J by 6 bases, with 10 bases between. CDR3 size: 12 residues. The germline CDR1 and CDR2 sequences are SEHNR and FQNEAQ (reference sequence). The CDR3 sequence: CASSIIRDGYTF. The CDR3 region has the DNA TGTGCCAGCAGCATAATCCGGGATGGCTACACCTTC.

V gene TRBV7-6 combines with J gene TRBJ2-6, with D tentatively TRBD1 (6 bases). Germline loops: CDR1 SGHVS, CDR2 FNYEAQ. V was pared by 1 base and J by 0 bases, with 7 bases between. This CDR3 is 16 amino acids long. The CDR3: CASSLVGGSGANVLTF. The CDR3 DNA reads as TGTGCCAGCAGCTTAGTAGGGGGCTCTGGGGCCAACGTCCTGACTTTC.

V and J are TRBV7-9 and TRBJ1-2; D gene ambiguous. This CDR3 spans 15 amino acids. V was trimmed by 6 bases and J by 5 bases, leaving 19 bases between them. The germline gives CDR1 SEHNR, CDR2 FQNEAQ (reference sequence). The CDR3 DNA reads TGTGCCAGCAGGCCACCGGGCCAACGAATTTATGGCTACACCTTC. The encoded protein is CASRPPGQRIYGYTF.

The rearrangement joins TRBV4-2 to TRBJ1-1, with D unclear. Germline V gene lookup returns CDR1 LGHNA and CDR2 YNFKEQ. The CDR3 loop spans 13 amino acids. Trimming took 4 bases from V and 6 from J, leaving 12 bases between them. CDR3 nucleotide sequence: TGTGCCAGCAGCCCAGTACTTGGGGCTGAAGCTTTCTTT. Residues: CASSPVLGAEAFF.

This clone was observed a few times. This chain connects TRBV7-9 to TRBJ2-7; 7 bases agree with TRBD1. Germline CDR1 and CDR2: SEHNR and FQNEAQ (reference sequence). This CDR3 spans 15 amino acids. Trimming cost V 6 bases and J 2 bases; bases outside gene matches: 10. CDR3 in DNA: TGTGCCAGCAGGGGCGACAGGGATCACCCCTACGAGCAGTACTTC. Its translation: CASRGDRDHPYEQYF.

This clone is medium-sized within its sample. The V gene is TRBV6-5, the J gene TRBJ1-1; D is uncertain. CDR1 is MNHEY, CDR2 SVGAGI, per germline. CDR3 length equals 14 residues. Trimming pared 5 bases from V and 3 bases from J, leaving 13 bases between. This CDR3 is CASSQGGEDTEAFF. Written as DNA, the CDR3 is TGTGCCAGCAGTCAAGGCGGGGAGGACACTGAAGCTTTCTTT.

In DNA, the CDR3 is TGTGCTAGTGGTTTGGGAATACAGGGGGACCAAGAGACCCAGTACTTC. Amino acids: CASGLGIQGDQETQYF. The chain recombines TRBV12-5 with TRBJ2-5, with TRBD1 identical over 8 bases. Germline V CDR1 and CDR2: LGHNT, FRNRAP. The V and J ends lost 1 base and 0 bases, in that order; junction bases with no gene match: 4. This CDR3 is built from 16 residues. Combining the CDR3 with reference TRBV12-5 and TRBJ2-5 gives the whole variable domain DARVTQTPRHKVTEMGQEVTMRCQPILGHNTVFWYRQTMMQGLELLAYFRNRAPLDDSGMPKDRFSAEMPDATLATLKIQPSEPRDSAVYFCASGLGIQGDQETQYFGPGTRLLVL.

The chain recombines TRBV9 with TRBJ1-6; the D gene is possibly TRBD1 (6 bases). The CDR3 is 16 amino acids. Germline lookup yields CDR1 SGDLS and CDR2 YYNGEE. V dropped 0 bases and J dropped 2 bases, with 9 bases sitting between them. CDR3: CASSVEGGAYNSPLHF. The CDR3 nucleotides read TGTGCCAGCAGCGTAGAGGGGGGCGCCTATAATTCACCCCTCCACTTT.

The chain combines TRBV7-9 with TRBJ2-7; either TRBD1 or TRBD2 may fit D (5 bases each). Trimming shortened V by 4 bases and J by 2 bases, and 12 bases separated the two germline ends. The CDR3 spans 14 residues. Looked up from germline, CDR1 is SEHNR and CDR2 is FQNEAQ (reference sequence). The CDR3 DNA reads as TGTGCCAGCAGCTCCGGGACCGAAACCTACGAGCAGTACTTC. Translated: CASSSGTETYEQYF.

CDR3 DNA: TGTGCCAGCAGCCCAGGACAGGGGGACACAGATACGCAGTATTTT. This gives the protein CASSPGQGDTDTQYF. The genes are TRBV9 and TRBJ2-3; the match to TRBD1 covers 10 bases. The CDR3 contains 15 residues. Germline values: CDR1 SGDLS, CDR2 YYNGEE. Losses at the gene ends were 4 bases for V and 2 bases for J; bases not matched to a gene: 4. Full variable domain (outside the CDR3, taken from reference TRBV9 and TRBJ2-3): DSGVTQTPKHLITATGQRVTLRCSPRSGDLSVYWYQQSLDQGLQFLIQYYNGEERAKGNILERFSAQQFPDLHSELNLSSLELGDSALYFCASSPGQGDTDTQYFGPGTRLTVL.

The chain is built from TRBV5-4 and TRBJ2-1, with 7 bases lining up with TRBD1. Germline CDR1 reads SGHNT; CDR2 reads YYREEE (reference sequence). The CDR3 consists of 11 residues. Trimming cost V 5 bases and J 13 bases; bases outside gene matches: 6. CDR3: CASSQGQDQFF. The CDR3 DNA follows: TGTGCCAGCAGTCAAGGACAGGATCAGTTCTTC.

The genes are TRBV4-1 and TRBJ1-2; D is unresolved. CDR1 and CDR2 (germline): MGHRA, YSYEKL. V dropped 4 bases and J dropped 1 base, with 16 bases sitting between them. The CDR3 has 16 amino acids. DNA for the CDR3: TGCGCCAGCAGCCCCCGGGATACTCTTATTAACTATGGCTACACCTTC. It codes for CASSPRDTLINYGYTF.

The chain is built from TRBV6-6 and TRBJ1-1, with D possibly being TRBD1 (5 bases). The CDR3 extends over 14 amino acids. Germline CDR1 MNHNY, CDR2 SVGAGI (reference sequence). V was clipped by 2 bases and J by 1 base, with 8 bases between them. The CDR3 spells CASSYGQGNTEAFF. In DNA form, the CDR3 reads TGTGCCAGCAGTTACGGGCAGGGGAACACTGAAGCTTTCTTT.

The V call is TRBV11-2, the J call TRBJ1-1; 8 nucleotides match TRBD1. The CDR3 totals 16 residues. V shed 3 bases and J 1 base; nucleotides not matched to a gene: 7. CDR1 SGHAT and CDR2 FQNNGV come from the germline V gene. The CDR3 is CASSLGTGRANTEAFF. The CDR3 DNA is TGTGCCAGCAGCTTGGGGACAGGAAGGGCGAACACTGAAGCTTTCTTT.

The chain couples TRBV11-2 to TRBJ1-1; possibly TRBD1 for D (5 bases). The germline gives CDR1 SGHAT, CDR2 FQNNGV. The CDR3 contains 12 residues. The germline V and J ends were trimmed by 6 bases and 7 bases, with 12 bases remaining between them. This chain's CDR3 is CASSLGGLEAFF. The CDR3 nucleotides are TGTGCCAGCAGTCTCGGGGGTCTTGAAGCTTTCTTT.

DNA of the CDR3: TGTGCCAGTACCCAAAGCTTTGTGGTGTTTTTT. Translated, it gives CASTQSFVVFF. This sequence joins TRBV19 and TRBJ1-4, with D unclear. CDR3 length equals 11 residues. The ends were cut back, 7 bases at V and 15 bases at J, with 15 bases in the middle. CDR1 and CDR2 from the germline V gene are LNHDA and SQIVND (reference sequence).

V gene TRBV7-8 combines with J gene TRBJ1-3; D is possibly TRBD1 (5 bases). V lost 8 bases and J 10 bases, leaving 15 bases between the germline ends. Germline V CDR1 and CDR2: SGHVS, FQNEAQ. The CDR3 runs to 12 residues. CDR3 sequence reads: CASPDRDGTIYF. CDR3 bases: TGTGCCAGCCCCGACAGAGACGGGACCATATATTTT.

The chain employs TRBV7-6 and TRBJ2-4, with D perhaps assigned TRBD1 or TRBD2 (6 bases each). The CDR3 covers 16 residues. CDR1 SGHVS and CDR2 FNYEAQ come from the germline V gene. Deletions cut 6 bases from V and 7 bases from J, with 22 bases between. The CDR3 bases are TGTGCCAGCAGACTACGGGGGCGCGGTATATCGAACATTCAGTACTTC. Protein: CASRLRGRGISNIQYF.

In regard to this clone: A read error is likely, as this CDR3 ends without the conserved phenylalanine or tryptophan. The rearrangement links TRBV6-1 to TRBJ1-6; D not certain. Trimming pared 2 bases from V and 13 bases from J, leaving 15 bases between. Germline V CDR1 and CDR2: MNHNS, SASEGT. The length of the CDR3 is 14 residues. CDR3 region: CASSETGPTSPLHL. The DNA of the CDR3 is TGTGCCAGCAGTGAAACGGGTCCCACCTCGCCCCTCCACCTT.

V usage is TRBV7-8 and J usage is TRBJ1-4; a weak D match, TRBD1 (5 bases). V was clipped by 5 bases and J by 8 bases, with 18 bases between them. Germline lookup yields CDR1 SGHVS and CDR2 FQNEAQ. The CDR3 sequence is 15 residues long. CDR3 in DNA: TGTGCCAGCAGCCAAACGACCGTTAGGGGCGAAAAACTGTTTTTT. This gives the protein CASSQTTVRGEKLFF.

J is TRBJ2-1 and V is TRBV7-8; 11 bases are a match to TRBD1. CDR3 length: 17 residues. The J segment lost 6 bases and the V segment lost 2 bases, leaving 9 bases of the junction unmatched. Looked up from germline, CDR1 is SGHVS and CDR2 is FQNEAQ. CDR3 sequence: CASSLRSGTGGGNEQFF. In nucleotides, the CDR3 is TGTGCCAGCAGCTTACGATCCGGGACAGGGGGGGGCAATGAGCAGTTCTTC.